This TCR beta chain was sequenced in a study of response to subunit inactivated influenza vaccine. This clonotype showed up just a few times. What it binds is not known. Broader study findings: The authors put forward the suggestion that each seasonal influenza vaccination may bring in only a limited number of new T cells.

TCRdb re-derived calls from the RT-PCR reads in MiXCR, one entry per CDR3 protein. This sample carries 800,000 or so distinct CDR3 sequences, approximately 21% of them seen once, and the ten largest clones take roughly a tenth. CDR3 length: 12 amino acids. Trimming pared 3 bases from V and 6 bases from J, leaving 10 bases between. Germline V gene sequence: CDR1 SQVTM, CDR2 ANQGSEA. The rearrangement joins TRBV29-1 to TRBJ2-3, with unresolved D. The input for sequencing was PBMCs from blood, taken 5 days after vaccination. The receptor was isolated from a man aged 50-59 years who received an inactivated influenza vaccine. The CDR3 spells CSVDGQRDTQYF. In DNA form, the CDR3 reads TGCAGCGTTGACGGCCAACGGGATACGCAGTATTTT.